These T cell receptor beta chains were read from a single sample in a study of a mutant IDH1 vaccine in newly diagnosed glioma. Assay used: immunoSEQ multiplex PCR; TCRdb lists only in-frame clones, some missing. The data contain 38,000 or so clones, roughly nine tenths of them singletons. For these TCRs, the target antigens are not known. The input for sequencing was PBMCs, taken from a glioma patient whose treatment included an IDH1 peptide vaccine. The receptors here all came from a man between 45 and 60 years old with glioma. Each CDR3 is given with its conserved first and last residue. A D gene is named only where the DNA matches it firmly. A clone size is listed for some rows: how often the clone was seen (once, few, many), or a class if it is expanded.

clone_size: .; j_call: TRBJ1-1; d_call: .; v_call: TRBV2; cdr3_nt: TGTGCCAGCACCCTTGGGGGTCAATCAGGCACTGAAGCTTTCTTT; cdr3_aa: CASTLGGQSGTEAFF
clone_size: .; j_call: TRBJ1-5; d_call: .; v_call: TRBV29-1; cdr3_nt: TGCAGCGTAAAGTCCGGTGGGAATCAGCCCCAGCATTTT; cdr3_aa: CSVKSGGNQPQHF
clone_size: .; j_call: TRBJ1-5; d_call: .; v_call: TRBV19; cdr3_nt: TGTGCCAGTAGTCTTACACGGGAGAATCAGCCCCAGCATTTT; cdr3_aa: CASSLTRENQPQHF
clone_size: .; j_call: TRBJ2-7; d_call: .; v_call: TRBV27; cdr3_nt: TGTGCCAGCAGTCCGGACTACGTCTACGAGCAGTACTTC; cdr3_aa: CASSPDYVYEQYF
clone_size: .; j_call: TRBJ2-2; d_call: .; v_call: TRBV19; cdr3_nt: TGTGCCAGTAGTATAGGGGGCGCCGGGGAGCTGTTTTTT; cdr3_aa: CASSIGGAGELFF
clone_size: .; j_call: TRBJ1-5; d_call: .; v_call: TRBV28; cdr3_nt: TGTGCCAGCAGGGCTGCAGCGTGGGCAGGCGGGGAGCCCCAGCATTTT; cdr3_aa: CASRAAAWAGGEPQHF
clone_size: .; j_call: TRBJ2-5; d_call: TRBD1; v_call: TRBV5-8; cdr3_nt: TGTTCCACGCTCAGGGGGCTGGAGACCCAGTACTTC; cdr3_aa: CSTLRGLETQYF
clone_size: few; j_call: TRBJ2-1; d_call: .; v_call: TRBV7-3; cdr3_nt: TGTGCCAGCAGCTTATCAGGGAATGAGCAGTTCTTC; cdr3_aa: CASSLSGNEQFF
clone_size: .; j_call: TRBJ1-3; d_call: .; v_call: TRBV6-1; cdr3_nt: TGTGCCAGCAGTCCAATGGGCTCTGGAAACACCATATATTTT; cdr3_aa: CASSPMGSGNTIYF
clone_size: .; j_call: TRBJ2-7; d_call: .; v_call: TRBV10-2; cdr3_nt: TGCGCCAGCAGTAGCTGGGGGTACGAGCAGTACTTC; cdr3_aa: CASSSWGYEQYF
clone_size: .; j_call: TRBJ2-7; d_call: .; v_call: TRBV29-1; cdr3_nt: TGCAGCGTTGGAGTGGCCAGGGGAGCCCATTCCTACGAGCAGTACTTC; cdr3_aa: CSVGVARGAHSYEQYF
clone_size: once; j_call: TRBJ2-5; d_call: .; v_call: TRBV6-5; cdr3_nt: TGTGCCAGCAGTTCTGGGGGCTTATGGGGGGGGGAGACCCAGTACTTC; cdr3_aa: CASSSGGLWGGETQYF
clone_size: .; j_call: TRBJ2-1; d_call: TRBD1; v_call: TRBV7-2; cdr3_nt: TGTGCCAGCAGCCCCCAACTCATGACAGGGGGGAATGAGCAGTTCTTC; cdr3_aa: CASSPQLMTGGNEQFF
clone_size: once; j_call: TRBJ2-5; d_call: .; v_call: TRBV7-9; cdr3_nt: TGTGCCAGCAGCGGCCGACTGTCCGGAGAGACCCAGTACTTC; cdr3_aa: CASSGRLSGETQYF
clone_size: .; j_call: TRBJ2-1; d_call: TRBD2; v_call: TRBV7-2; cdr3_nt: TGTGCCAGCAGCTCACCGGGACTAGCGGGGGGTAATGAGCAGTTCTTC; cdr3_aa: CASSSPGLAGGNEQFF
clone_size: .; j_call: TRBJ1-2; d_call: .; v_call: TRBV10-3; cdr3_nt: TGTGCCATCAGTGACTCCACAGGACGAAACTATGGCTACACCTTC; cdr3_aa: CAISDSTGRNYGYTF
clone_size: few; j_call: TRBJ2-7; d_call: TRBD1; v_call: TRBV7-9; cdr3_nt: TGTGCCAGCAGCTCTTCAGCCCGGGACAGGTCTTACGAGCAGTACTTC; cdr3_aa: CASSSSARDRSYEQYF
clone_size: .; j_call: TRBJ2-5; d_call: .; v_call: TRBV29-1; cdr3_nt: TGCAGCGTGGTCCCTATTGGGGTACAAGAGACCCAGTACTTC; cdr3_aa: CSVVPIGVQETQYF
clone_size: .; j_call: TRBJ1-2; d_call: TRBD1; v_call: TRBV29-1; cdr3_nt: TGCAGCGCACAGACAGGGGAGGTCTATGGCTACACCTTC; cdr3_aa: CSAQTGEVYGYTF
clone_size: once; j_call: TRBJ2-7; d_call: .; v_call: TRBV10-2; cdr3_nt: TGCGCCAGCAGGGGAACTGTCGGCTCGTACGAGCAGTACTTC; cdr3_aa: CASRGTVGSYEQYF
clone_size: .; j_call: TRBJ2-3; d_call: .; v_call: TRBV7-9; cdr3_nt: TGTGCCGGGGGCACAGATACGCAGTATTTT; cdr3_aa: CAGGTDTQYF
clone_size: .; j_call: TRBJ2-7; d_call: .; v_call: TRBV9; cdr3_nt: TGTGCCAGCAGCGTAGAGGCAGGGGCCTACGAGCAGTACTTC; cdr3_aa: CASSVEAGAYEQYF
clone_size: .; j_call: TRBJ1-3; d_call: .; v_call: TRBV6-6; cdr3_nt: TGTGCCAGCAGTTTAAGCACTCAGTCTGGAAACACCATATATTTT; cdr3_aa: CASSLSTQSGNTIYF
clone_size: .; j_call: TRBJ1-4; d_call: TRBD1; v_call: TRBV7-6; cdr3_nt: TGTGCCAGCAGCTTAGCGCGGGGACAGGGGGGGGAAAAACTGTTTTTT; cdr3_aa: CASSLARGQGGEKLFF
clone_size: once; j_call: TRBJ2-2; d_call: .; v_call: TRBV9; cdr3_nt: TGTGCCAGCAGCGGAGGGAAAACCGGGGAGCTGTTTTTT; cdr3_aa: CASSGGKTGELFF
clone_size: .; j_call: TRBJ2-3; d_call: .; v_call: TRBV7-3; cdr3_nt: TGTGCCAGCAGCTTAGCGGCCACAGATACGCAGTATTTT; cdr3_aa: CASSLAATDTQYF
clone_size: once; j_call: TRBJ1-3; d_call: .; v_call: TRBV29-1; cdr3_nt: TGCAGCGTTGTATTTTTGGCAGGGGACTCTGGAAACACCATATATTTT; cdr3_aa: CSVVFLAGDSGNTIYF
clone_size: .; j_call: TRBJ1-3; d_call: .; v_call: TRBV5-1; cdr3_nt: TGCGCCAGCAGCTTGGATTTCGCAGGAAACACCATATATTTT; cdr3_aa: CASSLDFAGNTIYF
clone_size: .; j_call: TRBJ1-2; d_call: .; v_call: TRBV9; cdr3_nt: TGTGCCAGCAGTCGGGATCGAGCCTATGGCTACACCTTC; cdr3_aa: CASSRDRAYGYTF
clone_size: .; j_call: TRBJ2-6; d_call: .; v_call: TRBV18; cdr3_nt: TGTGCCAGCTCACCGCGGGGCGTAAACTCTGGGGCCAACGTCCTGACTTTC; cdr3_aa: CASSPRGVNSGANVLTF
clone_size: once; j_call: TRBJ2-2; d_call: .; v_call: TRBV10-3; cdr3_nt: TGTGCCATCAGTGCTGAAGGGGCTGGCACCGGGGAGCTGTTTTTT; cdr3_aa: CAISAEGAGTGELFF
clone_size: .; j_call: TRBJ1-2; d_call: .; v_call: TRBV28; cdr3_nt: TGTGCCAGCAGTTTCTCGGGACCCTATGGCTACACCTTC; cdr3_aa: CASSFSGPYGYTF
clone_size: .; j_call: TRBJ2-3; d_call: TRBD2; v_call: TRBV5-6; cdr3_nt: TGTGCCAGCAGCTTTAGACTAGCGGGCACAGATACGCAGTATTTT; cdr3_aa: CASSFRLAGTDTQYF
clone_size: .; j_call: TRBJ1-5; d_call: .; v_call: TRBV18; cdr3_nt: TGTGCCAGCTCACCACGGGGGACAAATAGCAATCAGCCCCAGCATTTT; cdr3_aa: CASSPRGTNSNQPQHF
clone_size: few; j_call: TRBJ1-2; d_call: .; v_call: TRBV4-1; cdr3_nt: TGCGCCAGCAGCCAAGATGACAGCAACTATGGCTACACCTTC; cdr3_aa: CASSQDDSNYGYTF
clone_size: .; j_call: TRBJ2-2; d_call: TRBD2; v_call: TRBV7-6; cdr3_nt: TGTGCCAGCAGCCCGACTAGCGTAGGCACCGGGGAGCTGTTTTTT; cdr3_aa: CASSPTSVGTGELFF
clone_size: few; j_call: TRBJ2-7; d_call: .; v_call: TRBV7-2; cdr3_nt: TGTGCCAGCAGCTCCTATCCTCGACTGCTCACTTCCTACGAGCAGTACTTC; cdr3_aa: CASSSYPRLLTSYEQYF
clone_size: .; j_call: TRBJ1-5; d_call: TRBD1; v_call: TRBV28; cdr3_nt: TGTGCCAGCAGAGTTCCAGGGGGCCACCAGCCCCAGCATTTT; cdr3_aa: CASRVPGGHQPQHF
clone_size: .; j_call: TRBJ2-3; d_call: .; v_call: TRBV10-1; cdr3_nt: TGCGCCAGCAGTGAAAGCTTTGGCACAGATACGCAGTATTTT; cdr3_aa: CASSESFGTDTQYF
clone_size: .; j_call: TRBJ2-6; d_call: TRBD1; v_call: TRBV7-9; cdr3_nt: TGTGCCAGCAGCTTAGGGACAGGGGGCCCCTCTGGGGCCAACGTCCTGACTTTC; cdr3_aa: CASSLGTGGPSGANVLTF
clone_size: .; j_call: TRBJ1-1; d_call: TRBD1; v_call: TRBV6-6; cdr3_nt: TGTGCCAGCAGTTACTCTCCAGGGGGCGAGGGCACTGAAGCTTTCTTT; cdr3_aa: CASSYSPGGEGTEAFF
clone_size: .; j_call: TRBJ1-1; d_call: .; v_call: TRBV28; cdr3_nt: TGTGCCAGCACCGTCGCCCCAGGGGAGAGGAACACTGAAGCTTTCTTT; cdr3_aa: CASTVAPGERNTEAFF
clone_size: .; j_call: TRBJ1-1; d_call: .; v_call: TRBV6-6; cdr3_nt: TGTGCCAGCAGTTACTGGGTGAACACTGAAGCTTTCTTT; cdr3_aa: CASSYWVNTEAFF
clone_size: .; j_call: TRBJ2-7; d_call: .; v_call: TRBV11-3; cdr3_nt: TGTGCCACAGGGCGGGCCCTGGGGCTAGCCCACGAGCAGTACTTC; cdr3_aa: CATGRALGLAHEQYF
clone_size: .; j_call: TRBJ2-7; d_call: .; v_call: TRBV4-3; cdr3_nt: TGCGCCAGCAGCCAAGATCTAACGGGAACGGGCGAGCAGTACTTC; cdr3_aa: CASSQDLTGTGEQYF
clone_size: .; j_call: TRBJ2-7; d_call: TRBD1; v_call: TRBV25-1; cdr3_nt: TGTGCCAGCAGTGAACAGGGGGCTGGCGACGAGCAGTACTTC; cdr3_aa: CASSEQGAGDEQYF
clone_size: .; j_call: TRBJ1-1; d_call: .; v_call: TRBV5-1; cdr3_nt: TGCGCCAGCAGCTTGGAGGGCAGCCAGTACACTGAAGCTTTCTTT; cdr3_aa: CASSLEGSQYTEAFF
clone_size: .; j_call: TRBJ1-4; d_call: .; v_call: TRBV5-4; cdr3_nt: TGTGCCAGCAGCCACGGGGGTAGAACTAATGAAAAACTGTTTTTT; cdr3_aa: CASSHGGRTNEKLFF
clone_size: .; j_call: TRBJ1-2; d_call: .; v_call: TRBV7-9; cdr3_nt: TGTGCCAGCAGCAACCGGCCAGGAGGAGGCTACACCTTC; cdr3_aa: CASSNRPGGGYTF